This T cell receptor beta chain was sequenced during a study of cytomegalovirus exposure and HLA in healthy donors. Overall study findings and caveats: Available immune exposure information was restricted to CMV serostatus only. Earlier analysis looked at TCR beta V segments, and most were productive about 90% or about 30% of the time.

The ends were cut back, 6 bases at V and 7 bases at J, with 13 bases in the middle. Germline V CDR1 and CDR2: MRHNA, SNTAGT. This CDR3 region has 13 residues. Amplification used 60 Vbeta primers and 13 Jbeta primers. The method was immunoSEQ multiplex PCR; TCRdb's version includes in-frame clones alone and lacks a portion of them. The sample lists 25,000 to 35,000 clones; roughly 44% were seen once. This clone was seen a handful of times. Its antigen is still unknown. Sequencing input: PBMCs. V usage is TRBV6-4 and J usage is TRBJ1-5, with TRBD1 as a possible D gene (5 bases). This TCR was sampled from a woman in her fifties or sixties in good health and CMV-seronegative. CDR3 in amino acids: CASSQTGHQPQHF. The CDR3 bases are TGTGCCAGCAGCCAAACAGGTCACCAGCCCCAGCATTTT.